A selection of T cell receptor beta chains follows, all from one sample in a study of cytomegalovirus exposure and HLA in healthy donors. Assay used: immunoSEQ multiplex PCR; TCRdb lists only in-frame clones, some missing. This table holds 90,000 to 150,000 clones, more than 75% found once. The specimen was PBMCs. Receptors originate from a woman aged 30 to 39 in good health and CMV-seronegative. CDR3s leave out the opening cysteine and the closing phenylalanine or tryptophan.

TRBV10-2	TRBJ2-7	ASSMTGAEPYEQY
TRBV7-2	TRBJ2-5	ASSLYARGAQETQY
TRBV4-1	TRBJ2-2	ASSQYRVGETGELF
TRBV9	TRBJ2-4	ASSVDAGESHIQY
TRBV6-6	TRBJ1-4	AISKQENEKLF
TRBV5-1	TRBJ2-7	ASSFDSSYEQY
TRBV4-2	TRBJ1-2	ASSQDRGVNYGYT
TRBV19	TRBJ2-1	ASSPITGGYNEQF
TRBV27	TRBJ1-4	ASSPLATNEKLF
TRBV4-3	TRBJ2-3	ASSQAGLSYTQY
TRBV9	TRBJ1-1	ASSVVRQGQNTEAF
TRBV4-3	TRBJ2-7	ASSQNGLAGGPKNEQY
TRBV2	TRBJ2-7	ASSGTRSYEQY
TRBV30	TRBJ1-2	AGAPGRGIEGYT
TRBV14	TRBJ2-6	ASSQDRGRAGANVLT
TRBV5-1	TRBJ1-2	ASSPSPTGGLDYGYT
TRBV5-4	TRBJ1-1	ASSLEGRRSEAF
TRBV10-3	TRBJ2-3	AISETVSGGRADTQY
TRBV27	TRBJ1-1	ASSLSTGIYTEAF
TRBV5-1	TRBJ2-1	ASSDLRDRGLEYNEQF
TRBV15	TRBJ2-5	ATSRSRPREGETQY
TRBV27	TRBJ2-7	ASSLSFKRFEDEQY
TRBV5-1	TRBJ2-3	ASSLYGQGDTQY
TRBV28	TRBJ2-3	ASSLWGSGGATDTQY